This T cell receptor (beta chain) was found in a study of glioma-infiltrating T cells after dendritic cell vaccination. This clone was found once. TCRdb's table, derived via immunoSEQ multiplex PCR, lists solely in-frame clones and lacks some. The sample yields 93,000 or so clones, roughly 79% seen once. CDR1 MNHEY and CDR2 SVGAGI come from the germline V gene. V lost 3 bases and J lost 4; bases outside the gene matches: 0. This CDR3 has 14 amino acids. The sample was blood, taken before dendritic cell vaccination. The origin of this receptor is a human donor with glioblastoma. The rearrangement joins TRBV6-5 to TRBJ2-1, with 10 bases matching TRBD2. In DNA, the CDR3 is TGTGCCAGCAGTTATAGCGGGGGGTACAATGAGCAGTTCTTC. Amino acids: CASSYSGGYNEQFF.